One T cell receptor (beta chain) is described in this entry. Its target is not known. Trimming stripped 4 bases from V and 0 bases from J, with 10 bases between. From germline, CDR1 is SQVTM and CDR2 ANQGSEA. This CDR3 comprises 14 residues. An equimolar mix of two oligonucleotides served as the beta constant-region primer for TRBC1 and TRBC2. Nested alpha and beta constant-region primers with the SP2 primer drove four PCR rounds on ligated cDNA. An oligonucleotide with the SP2 primer and a 12-nucleotide UMI was ligated to the cDNA 3' end. TCRdb redid the calling of the UMI-ligation and nested PCR reads with MiXCR, one entry per CDR3 protein. The sample holds more than 95,000 distinct CDR3 sequences; roughly 14% are singletons and the top ten take approximately 3%. The sample is drawn from a study of naive and memory T cell subsets. From the second PCR step, alpha and beta chains were amplified apart. After CD4 positive bead selection, the CD4-negative fraction gave CD8 T cells.

Study-wide points: A few larger clonotypes appeared in naive repertoires, especially CD8, possibly memory cells re-expressing CD45RA.

This receptor was obtained from a human donor in good health. The rearrangement joins TRBV29-1 to TRBJ2-1; D is unresolved. Source material: naive CD8+ T cells from blood. The CDR3 is CSVVMVLSYNEQFF. CDR3 nucleotide sequence: TGCAGCGTTGTAATGGTTCTCTCCTACAATGAGCAGTTCTTC.